These 11 T cell receptor beta chains came from one sample sequenced in a study of T cells after yellow fever vaccination. TCRdb used MiXCR to reprocess the 5' RACE reads, holding one entry per CDR3 protein. Among approximately 340,000 distinct CDR3 sequences listed, roughly 8.7% were seen once. The starting material was PBMCs, obtained on the day of the first yellow fever vaccination. All receptors derive from a man between 18 and 29 years old who received the YFV17D yellow fever vaccine.

The V and J genes are TRBV12-3 or TRBV12-4 and TRBJ1-3; maybe TRBD1 (5 bases). V was trimmed by 3 bases and J by 0 bases, leaving 12 bases between them. The CDR3 has 16 amino acids. The CDR3 DNA reads as TGTGCCAGCAGTTTGGGGGACCCCCGCTCTGGAAACACCATATATTTT. Its protein product is CASSLGDPRSGNTIYF.

The V gene is TRBV6-1, the J gene TRBJ2-5; 7 positions match TRBD1. The V and J ends lost 4 bases and 2 bases, in that order; junction bases with no gene match: 7. Germline CDR1 reads MNHNS; CDR2 reads SASEGT. This CDR3 comprises 15 residues. CDR3 region: CASSGNRGGQETQYF. Written as DNA, the CDR3 is TGTGCCAGCAGTGGAAACAGGGGTGGTCAAGAGACCCAGTACTTC.

This clonotype was detected ten times or more. CDR3 in amino acids: CASSYTDRSYEQYF. In DNA form, the CDR3 reads TGCGCCAGCAGCTACACCGACCGGTCCTACGAGCAGTACTTC. The V and J genes are TRBV5-1 and TRBJ2-7; D gene ambiguous. The V and J ends lost 3 bases and 1 base respectively, with 11 bases between them. The CDR3 totals 14 residues. Germline V gene lookup returns CDR1 SGHRS and CDR2 YFSETQ.

This clonotype was picked up many times. DNA of the CDR3: TGCAGTGCTATAGACAGGGCGTCCTACGAGCAGTACTTC. This encodes CSAIDRASYEQYF. The chain is built from TRBV20-1 and TRBJ2-7, with TRBD1 identical over 7 bases. The germline V gene encodes CDR1 DFQATT and CDR2 SNEGSKA (reference sequence). The CDR3 runs 13 residues. The J segment lost 1 base and the V segment lost 4 bases, leaving 4 bases of the junction unmatched.

This clonotype occurred a few times. This chain connects TRBV5-4 to TRBJ1-2; 7 bases map to TRBD1. The CDR3 is 14 amino acids. The germline V gene has CDR1 SGHNT and CDR2 YYREEE (reference sequence). Losses at the gene ends were 4 bases for V and 4 bases for J; bases not matched to a gene: 7. The CDR3 is CASSPLTGIYGYTF. As DNA, the CDR3 is TGTGCCAGCAGCCCTCTGACAGGGATCTATGGCTACACCTTC. The full variable domain, in which reference TRBV5-4 and TRBJ1-2 provide the parts outside the CDR3, is ETGVTQSPTHLIKTRGQQVTLRCSSQSGHNTVSWYQQALGQGPQFIFQYYREEENGRGNFPPRFSGLQFPNYSSELNVNALELDDSALYLCASSPLTGIYGYTFGSGTRLTVV.

This clonotype occurred many times. V usage is TRBV11-2 and J usage is TRBJ2-7; 8 positions agree with TRBD1. Germline CDR1 and CDR2: SGHAT and FQNNGV. V shed 0 bases, J shed 2 bases, and the junction held 9 bases outside the gene matches. This CDR3 spans 17 amino acids. The CDR3 DNA sequence: TGTGCCAGCAGCTTAGAGAGCCAAGGGACAGGAACCTACGAGCAGTACTTC. It specifies CASSLESQGTGTYEQYF.

At least ten counts were recorded for this clonotype. This chain joins TRBV5-1 and TRBJ1-2; 9 nucleotides match TRBD1. The CDR3 totals 14 residues. Trimming removed 3 bases from V and 6 bases from J; junction bases left unmatched: 6. CDR1 is SGHRS and CDR2 is YFSETQ in the germline V gene. In nucleotides, the CDR3 is TGCGCCAGCAGCTCGCAACAGGGGGCGGATGGCTACACCTTC. The encoded protein is CASSSQQGADGYTF.

This clonotype was detected many times. The chain employs TRBV7-2 and TRBJ1-1, with 8 bases that match TRBD1. The V and J ends lost 3 bases and 5 bases, in that order; junction bases with no gene match: 2. The CDR3 is 13 residues long. The germline CDR1 and CDR2 sequences are SGHTA and FQGNSA. The DNA of the CDR3 is TGTGCCAGCAGCTTCGACAGGGGTACTGAAGCTTTCTTT. This encodes CASSFDRGTEAFF.

There are many counts of this clonotype. The genes are TRBV5-1 and TRBJ2-3, with D tentatively TRBD2 (6 bases). V was trimmed by 3 bases and J by 1 base, leaving 27 bases between them. CDR1 is SGHRS and CDR2 is YFSETQ in the germline V gene. This CDR3 has 20 amino acids. The DNA for the CDR3 is TGCGCCAGCAGCTCTGAGAACAGACTGGGCGGGGTGTATGGCACAGATACGCAGTATTTT. Its protein product is CASSSENRLGGVYGTDTQYF.

In this sample, this clonotype turned up a few times. V gene TRBV7-9 combines with J gene TRBJ2-5; 10 positions match TRBD2. Germline lookup yields CDR1 SEHNR and CDR2 FQNEAQ (reference sequence). The CDR3 runs to 17 residues. V was pared by 3 bases and J by 0 bases, with 7 bases of the junction left unmatched. The CDR3 spells CASSLELAGMYQETQYF. The CDR3 bases are TGTGCCAGCAGCTTGGAACTAGCGGGAATGTACCAAGAGACCCAGTACTTC.

This chain uses TRBV5-4 with TRBJ2-4; D possibly corresponds to TRBD2 (5 bases). Germline CDR1 and CDR2: SGHNT and YYREEE (reference sequence). Trimming cost V 3 bases and J 3 bases, with 10 bases left between them. This CDR3 is built from 14 residues. In DNA, the CDR3 is TGTGCCAGCAGCTCGGTTGGAGGCAAAAACATTCAGTACTTC. As protein: CASSSVGGKNIQYF. Full variable domain (remainder filled in from reference TRBV5-4 and TRBJ2-4): ETGVTQSPTHLIKTRGQQVTLRCSSQSGHNTVSWYQQALGQGPQFIFQYYREEENGRGNFPPRFSGLQFPNYSSELNVNALELDDSALYLCASSSVGGKNIQYFGAGTRLSVL.